Listed below are T cell receptor beta chains from one sample, sequenced in a study of blood T cells in healthy people across ages. TCRdb reprocessed the 5' RACE reads via MiXCR and lists one record per CDR3 protein. The table records some 1.5 million distinct CDR3 sequences, 28% of them present only once. Material: blood. The receptor source for this set is a woman aged 25 to 39 in good health. The CDR3 runs from the conserved cysteine through the conserved F or W. Fields, in order: clone size, V gene, D gene, J gene, CDR3 protein, CDR3 DNA. A D gene is named only where the DNA matches it firmly. Clone size, where shown, is once, few, many, or a class for clones that have expanded.

few	TRBV11-2	TRBD1	TRBJ1-1	CASSLIQGAEAFF	TGTGCCAGCAGCTTAATTCAGGGGGCTGAAGCTTTCTTT
few	TRBV5-6	-	TRBJ1-1	CATSRGRMNTEAFF	TGTGCCACCAGTCGAGGGAGAATGAACACTGAAGCTTTCTTT
many	TRBV29-1	-	TRBJ2-5	CIVEDWGVLRKTQYF	TGCATCGTTGAAGATTGGGGGGTCCTCCGGAAGACCCAGTACTTC
many	TRBV29-1	-	TRBJ2-7	CSVERVLAYEQYF	TGCAGCGTTGAGCGGGTCCTAGCCTACGAGCAGTACTTC
-	TRBV5-5	-	TRBJ1-1	CASSARVGNTEAFF	TGTGCCAGCAGCGCGCGAGTGGGGAACACTGAAGCTTTCTTT
-	TRBV20-1	-	TRBJ1-1	CSARASQGQNTEAFF	TGCAGTGCTAGAGCTTCACAGGGACAGAACACTGAAGCTTTCTTT
many	TRBV29-1	TRBD1	TRBJ2-5	CSVHPGTGKETQYF	TGCAGCGTCCATCCCGGGACAGGGAAAGAGACCCAGTACTTC
-	TRBV18	-	TRBJ2-7	CASSPLGFSDGVEQYF	TGTGCCAGCTCACCACTCGGTTTCTCGGACGGTGTAGAGCAGTACTTC
-	TRBV7-3	TRBD2	TRBJ2-1	CASSLTGLAGNNEQFF	TGTGCCAGCAGCTTAACCGGGCTAGCGGGGAACAATGAGCAGTTCTTC
-	TRBV7-9	TRBD1	TRBJ1-2	CASRLQGLTYGCTF	TGTGCCAGCAGGTTACAGGGGTTAACCTATGGCTGCACCTTC
-	TRBV15	-	TRBJ2-1	CATSRTSGEQFF	TGTGCCACCAGCAGGACATCGGGCGAGCAGTTCTTC
medium-sized	TRBV2	TRBD2	TRBJ2-3	CASGPGGTDTQYF	TGTGCCAGCGGCCCGGGGGGTACAGATACGCAGTATTTT
-	TRBV18	TRBD1	TRBJ2-5	CASSPPGQGFGSETQYF	TGTGCCAGCTCACCACCAGGACAGGGATTTGGATCAGAGACCCAGTACTTC
-	TRBV20-1	TRBD1	TRBJ1-1	CSAAGGTEAFF	TGCAGTGCTGCAGGGGGCACTGAAGCTTTCTTT
-	TRBV6-5	-	TRBJ2-7	CASSPPGRATYEQYF	TGTGCCAGCAGCCCCCCCGGCAGGGCCACCTACGAGCAGTACTTC
few	TRBV6-2/TRBV6-3	TRBD1	TRBJ1-2	CASSYTGTVSYTF	TGTGCCAGCAGTTACACCGGGACAGTGAGCTACACCTTC
few	TRBV20-1	TRBD1	TRBJ2-5	CSANNPQTGGETQYF	TGCAGTGCTAACAACCCCCAGACAGGGGGAGAGACCCAGTACTTC
few	TRBV27	TRBD2	TRBJ2-1	CASSLELAVDNEQFF	TGTGCCAGCAGTTTAGAACTAGCGGTGGACAATGAGCAGTTCTTC
few	TRBV28	TRBD2	TRBJ2-7	CASSSPTAGGREQYF	TGTGCCAGCAGTTCCCCCACAGCGGGGGGGCGGGAGCAGTACTTC
few	TRBV10-3	-	TRBJ1-5	CAISDGLIQPQHF	TGTGCCATCAGTGACGGGCTAATTCAGCCCCAGCATTTT
many	TRBV18	TRBD2	TRBJ2-7	CASSPRGLAGPWFEQYF	TGTGCCAGCTCCCCCCGGGGACTAGCGGGCCCATGGTTCGAGCAGTACTTC
-	TRBV4-1	-	TRBJ2-2	CASSQAPAGGGTGELFF	TGCGCCAGCAGCCAAGCCCCTGCCGGGGGCGGTACCGGGGAGCTGTTTTTT
-	TRBV25-1	-	TRBJ2-5	CASSSPGGGWIQETQYF	TGTGCCAGCAGTTCCCCTGGGGGCGGGTGGATCCAAGAGACCCAGTACTTC
many	TRBV5-1	-	TRBJ2-3	CASSSGTSTDTQYF	TGTGCCAGCAGCTCCGGGACTAGCACAGATACGCAGTATTTT
many	TRBV20-1	TRBD1	TRBJ2-7	CSAIYIAGTGSYEQYF	TGCAGTGCGATCTATATTGCCGGGACAGGCTCCTACGAGCAGTACTTC
-	TRBV5-1	TRBD1	TRBJ1-3	CASGDSLSGNTIYF	TGCGCCAGCGGGGACAGTCTCTCTGGAAACACCATATATTTT
-	TRBV4-3	-	TRBJ1-5	CASSQAGGGVQHF	TGCGCCAGCAGCCAAGCAGGAGGCGGGGTCCAGCATTTT
few	TRBV21-1	-	TRBJ1-2	CAVLADGYTF	TGTGCCGTTTTGGCCGATGGCTACACCTTC
few	TRBV5-1	TRBD2	TRBJ2-1	CASASRTSGNNEQFF	TGCGCCAGCGCGTCCAGGACTAGCGGCAACAATGAGCAGTTCTTC
many	TRBV12-3/TRBV12-4	TRBD2	TRBJ2-4	CASLRGGGGKNIQYF	TGTGCCAGCCTCCGGGGGGGAGGTGGCAAAAACATTCAGTACTTC
-	TRBV7-9	-	TRBJ2-7	CASSLAGGDHEQYF	TGTGCCAGCAGCTTAGCGGGTGGCGACCACGAGCAGTACTTC
few	TRBV7-3	-	TRBJ2-3	CASSENRRSSTDTQYF	TGTGCCAGCAGCGAAAACCGACGGTCGTCCACAGATACGCAGTATTTT
-	TRBV5-1	-	TRBJ2-3	CASRVQAATDTQYF	TGCGCCAGCAGAGTCCAAGCGGCCACAGATACGCAGTATTTT
-	TRBV11-2	-	TRBJ2-2	CASTIKSLILGELFF	TGTGCCAGCACCATAAAAAGTCTTATTTTGGGGGAGCTGTTTTTT
many	TRBV12-3/TRBV12-4	TRBD1	TRBJ2-7	CASNPGGTGINEQYF	TGTGCCAGCAACCCCGGGGGGACAGGGATCAACGAGCAGTACTTC
-	TRBV29-1	TRBD1	TRBJ2-1	CSVLDRVNEQFF	TGCAGCGTCTTGGACAGGGTGAATGAGCAGTTCTTC
-	TRBV29-1	-	TRBJ1-1	CSVGGGASDTEAFF	TGCAGCGTTGGGGGGGGCGCATCAGACACTGAAGCTTTCTTT
many	TRBV20-1	TRBD1	TRBJ1-2	CSARAGQDYGYTF	TGCAGTGCTAGGGCAGGACAGGACTATGGCTACACCTTC
many	TRBV12-3/TRBV12-4	-	TRBJ2-1	CASRTDNEQFF	TGTGCCAGCAGGACTGACAATGAGCAGTTCTTC
-	TRBV3-1	-	TRBJ1-5	CASSQSDRSNQPQHF	TGTGCCAGCAGCCAATCCGACAGGAGCAATCAGCCCCAGCATTTT
many	TRBV5-1	-	TRBJ1-2	CASSSGTTANYGYTF	TGCGCCAGCAGCTCAGGGACGACAGCTAACTATGGCTACACCTTC
-	TRBV12-3/TRBV12-4	-	TRBJ2-1	CASSLRGSNNEQFF	TGTGCCAGCAGTTTGAGGGGATCGAACAATGAGCAGTTCTTC
few	TRBV28	TRBD2	TRBJ2-7	CASSPRGLAGGLNYEQYF	TGTGCCAGCAGTCCGCGAGGACTAGCGGGGGGACTCAACTACGAGCAGTACTTC
few	TRBV5-1	TRBD2	TRBJ2-7	CASSLASGSLVDEQYF	TGCGCCAGCAGCTTAGCTAGCGGGAGCCTAGTCGACGAGCAGTACTTC
few	TRBV11-1	-	TRBJ2-7	CASRAGAGPYEQYF	TGTGCCAGCAGGGCCGGGGCAGGGCCCTACGAGCAGTACTTC
many	TRBV12-3/TRBV12-4	TRBD1	TRBJ2-5	CASSRTGPRETQYF	TGTGCCAGCAGCCGGACAGGTCCGAGGGAGACCCAGTACTTC
few	TRBV2	-	TRBJ1-5	CASKRAANQPQHF	TGTGCCAGCAAGCGGGCTGCCAATCAGCCCCAGCATTTT
-	TRBV7-2	-	TRBJ2-5	CASSQRVWTTLQETQYF	TGTGCCAGCAGCCAAAGGGTATGGACTACCCTCCAAGAGACCCAGTACTTC
-	TRBV12-3/TRBV12-4	-	TRBJ1-2	CASKYGGHGYTF	TGTGCCAGCAAGTACGGGGGGCATGGCTACACCTTC
many	TRBV5-5	-	TRBJ2-4	CASSPEVGTKNIQYF	TGTGCCAGCAGCCCGGAGGTTGGGACAAAAAACATTCAGTACTTC
-	TRBV10-3	TRBD2	TRBJ2-5	CAISDPGGGFQETQYF	TGTGCCATCAGTGACCCCGGGGGGGGATTCCAAGAGACCCAGTACTTC
many	TRBV7-2	-	TRBJ1-2	CASSLDTTNYGYTF	TGTGCCAGCAGCTTAGACACCACTAACTATGGCTACACCTTC
many	TRBV12-3/TRBV12-4	TRBD1	TRBJ2-7	CASRQGNAYEQYF	TGTGCCAGTAGACAGGGGAACGCCTACGAGCAGTACTTC
few	TRBV5-1	-	TRBJ2-1	CASRPQNSNNEQFF	TGCGCCAGCCGTCCTCAGAACTCGAACAATGAGCAGTTCTTC
-	TRBV7-2	-	TRBJ2-7	CASSPGTQGNEQYF	TGTGCCAGCAGCCCCGGGACTCAGGGCAACGAGCAGTACTTC
-	TRBV4-3	-	TRBJ2-1	CASSQELMNEQFF	TGCGCCAGCAGCCAAGAATTGATGAATGAGCAGTTCTTC
few	TRBV12-3/TRBV12-4	TRBD1	TRBJ2-5	CASSGRDRGRETQYF	TGTGCCAGCAGTGGCCGGGACAGGGGGCGGGAGACCCAGTACTTC